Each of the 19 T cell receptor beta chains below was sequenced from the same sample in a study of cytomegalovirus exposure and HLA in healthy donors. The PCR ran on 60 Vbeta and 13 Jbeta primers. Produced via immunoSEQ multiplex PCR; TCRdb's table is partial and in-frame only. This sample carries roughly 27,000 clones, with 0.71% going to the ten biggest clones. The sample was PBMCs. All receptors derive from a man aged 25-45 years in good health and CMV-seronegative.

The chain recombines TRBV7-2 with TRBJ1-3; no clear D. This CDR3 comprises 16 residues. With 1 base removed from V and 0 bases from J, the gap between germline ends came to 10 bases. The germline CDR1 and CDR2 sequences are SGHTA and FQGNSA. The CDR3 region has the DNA TGTGCCAGCAGCTTAGTCAGTTTAAGCTCTGGAAACACCATATATTTT. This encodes CASSLVSLSSGNTIYF.

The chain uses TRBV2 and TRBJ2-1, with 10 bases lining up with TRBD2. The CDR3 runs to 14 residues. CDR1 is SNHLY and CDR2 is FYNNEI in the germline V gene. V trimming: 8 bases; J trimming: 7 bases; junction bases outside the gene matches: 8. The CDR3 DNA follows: TGTGCCAGCCGGGGCCCACTAGCGGGAAATGAGCAGTTCTTC. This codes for CASRGPLAGNEQFF.

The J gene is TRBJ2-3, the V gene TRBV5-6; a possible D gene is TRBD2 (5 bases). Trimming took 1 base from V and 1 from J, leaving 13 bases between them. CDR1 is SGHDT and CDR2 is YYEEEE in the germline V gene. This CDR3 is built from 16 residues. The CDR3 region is CASSLRGTAGTDTQYF. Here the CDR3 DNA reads TGTGCCAGCAGCTTGCGGGGTACCGCCGGCACAGATACGCAGTATTTT.

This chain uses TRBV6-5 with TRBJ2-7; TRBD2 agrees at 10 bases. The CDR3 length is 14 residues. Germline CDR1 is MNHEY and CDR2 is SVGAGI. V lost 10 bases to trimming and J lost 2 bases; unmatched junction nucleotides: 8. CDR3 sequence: CATAGGPLAYEQYF. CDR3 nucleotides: TGTGCCACAGCGGGGGGGCCCCTTGCCTACGAGCAGTACTTC.

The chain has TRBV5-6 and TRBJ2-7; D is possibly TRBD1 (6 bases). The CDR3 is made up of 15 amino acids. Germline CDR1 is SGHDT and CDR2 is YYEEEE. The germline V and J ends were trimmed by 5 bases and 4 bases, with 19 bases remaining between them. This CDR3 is CASSPTGTWKYEQYF. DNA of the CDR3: TGTGCCAGCAGTCCTACCGGGACATGGAAATACGAGCAGTACTTC.

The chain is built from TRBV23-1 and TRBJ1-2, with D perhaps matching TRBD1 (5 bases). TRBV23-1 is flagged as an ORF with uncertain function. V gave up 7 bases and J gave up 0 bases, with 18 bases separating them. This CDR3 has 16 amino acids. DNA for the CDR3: TGCGCCAGCAAGACCAAACAGGTCTTTGCTAACTATGGCTACACCTTC. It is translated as CASKTKQVFANYGYTF.

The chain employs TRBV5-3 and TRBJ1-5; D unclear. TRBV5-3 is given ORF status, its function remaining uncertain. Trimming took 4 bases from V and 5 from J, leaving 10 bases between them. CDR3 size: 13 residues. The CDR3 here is CARSAAGHQPQHF. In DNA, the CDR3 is TGTGCCAGAAGCGCCGCGGGCCATCAGCCCCAGCATTTT.

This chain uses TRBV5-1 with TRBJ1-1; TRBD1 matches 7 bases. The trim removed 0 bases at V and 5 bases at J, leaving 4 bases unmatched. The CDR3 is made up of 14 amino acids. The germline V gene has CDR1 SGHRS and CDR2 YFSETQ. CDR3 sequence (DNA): TGCGCCAGCAGCTTGGCGACAGGGTCGACTGAAGCTTTCTTT. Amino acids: CASSLATGSTEAFF.

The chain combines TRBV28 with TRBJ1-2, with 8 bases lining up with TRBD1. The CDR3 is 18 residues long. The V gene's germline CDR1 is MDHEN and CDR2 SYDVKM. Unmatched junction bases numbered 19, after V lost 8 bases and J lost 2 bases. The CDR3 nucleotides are TGTGCCAGCGGCTTACGGTGGGGTCGACAGGGGTCGAACTATGGCTACACCTTC. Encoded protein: CASGLRWGRQGSNYGYTF.

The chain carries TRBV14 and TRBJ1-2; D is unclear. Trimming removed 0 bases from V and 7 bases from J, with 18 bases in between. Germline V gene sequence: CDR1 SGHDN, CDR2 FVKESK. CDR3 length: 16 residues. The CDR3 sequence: CASSQDLRGTGGGYTF. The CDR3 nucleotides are TGTGCCAGCAGCCAAGATCTGCGCGGAACCGGAGGTGGCTACACCTTC.

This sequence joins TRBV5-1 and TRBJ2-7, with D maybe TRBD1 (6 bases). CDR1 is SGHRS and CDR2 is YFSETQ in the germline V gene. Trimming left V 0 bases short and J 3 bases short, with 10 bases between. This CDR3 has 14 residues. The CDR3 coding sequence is TGCGCCAGCAGCTTGGGGGTCAGGGGCTACGAGCAGTACTTC. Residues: CASSLGVRGYEQYF.

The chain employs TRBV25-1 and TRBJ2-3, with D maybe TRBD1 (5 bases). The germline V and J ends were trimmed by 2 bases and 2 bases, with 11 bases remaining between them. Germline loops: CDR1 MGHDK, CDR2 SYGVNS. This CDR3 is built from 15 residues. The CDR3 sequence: CASSEGRAYTDTQYF. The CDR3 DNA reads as TGTGCCAGCAGTGAAGGCAGGGCCTACACAGATACGCAGTATTTT.

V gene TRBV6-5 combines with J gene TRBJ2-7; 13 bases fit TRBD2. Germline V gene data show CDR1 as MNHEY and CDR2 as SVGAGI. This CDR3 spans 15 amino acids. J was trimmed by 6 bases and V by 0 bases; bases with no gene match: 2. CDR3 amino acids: CASSYSGLAGREQYF. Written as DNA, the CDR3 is TGTGCCAGCAGTTACTCGGGACTAGCGGGGCGCGAGCAGTACTTC.

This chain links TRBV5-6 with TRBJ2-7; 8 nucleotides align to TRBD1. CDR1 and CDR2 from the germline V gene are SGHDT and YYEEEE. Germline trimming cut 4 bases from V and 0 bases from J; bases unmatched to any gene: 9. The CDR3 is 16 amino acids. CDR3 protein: CASSRMGQVLSYEQYF. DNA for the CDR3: TGTGCCAGCAGCCGGATGGGACAGGTCCTCTCCTACGAGCAGTACTTC.

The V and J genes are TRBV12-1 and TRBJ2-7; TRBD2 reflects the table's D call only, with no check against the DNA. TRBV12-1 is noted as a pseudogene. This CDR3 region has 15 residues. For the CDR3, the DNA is TGTGCCAGCAGCTTTCTCGGTAGCATCGTCTACGAGCAGTACTTC. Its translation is CASSFLGSIVYEQYF.

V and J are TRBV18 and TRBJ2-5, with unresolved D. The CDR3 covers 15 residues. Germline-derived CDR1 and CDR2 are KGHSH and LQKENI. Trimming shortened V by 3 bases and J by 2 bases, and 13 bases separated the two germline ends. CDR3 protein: CASSPRTPQQETQYF. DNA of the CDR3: TGTGCCAGCTCACCCCGTACACCTCAGCAAGAGACCCAGTACTTC. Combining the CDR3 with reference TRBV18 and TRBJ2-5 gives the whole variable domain NAGVMQNPRHLVRRRGQEARLRCSPMKGHSHVYWYRQLPEEGLKFMVYLQKENIIDESGMPKERFSAEFPKEGPSILRIQQVVRGDSAAYFCASSPRTPQQETQYFGPGTRLLVL.

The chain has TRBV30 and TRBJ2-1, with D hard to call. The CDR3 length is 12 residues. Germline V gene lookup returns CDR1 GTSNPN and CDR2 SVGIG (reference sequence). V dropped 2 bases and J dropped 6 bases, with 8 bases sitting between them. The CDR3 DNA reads TGTGCCTGGAGTCAATTCGGCAATGAGCAGTTCTTC. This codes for CAWSQFGNEQFF.

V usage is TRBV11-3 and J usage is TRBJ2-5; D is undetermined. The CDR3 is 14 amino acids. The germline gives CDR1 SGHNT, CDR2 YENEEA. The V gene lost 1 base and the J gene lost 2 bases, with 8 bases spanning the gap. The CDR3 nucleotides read TGTGCCAGCAGCTTAGGCGGCCAGCAAGAGACCCAGTACTTC. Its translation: CASSLGGQQETQYF.

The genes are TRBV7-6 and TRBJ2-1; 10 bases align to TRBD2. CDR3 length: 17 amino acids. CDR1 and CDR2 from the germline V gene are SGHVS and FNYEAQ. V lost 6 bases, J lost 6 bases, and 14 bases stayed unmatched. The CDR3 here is CASSPRAGTSVGNEQFF. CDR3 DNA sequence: TGTGCCAGCAGTCCCCGGGCTGGGACTAGCGTGGGCAATGAGCAGTTCTTC.